The sequence of this TCR beta chain was determined in a study of Graves' ophthalmopathy and Graves' hyperthyroidism. The study's findings and limits: Both a roughly 70% sensitivity and a 72.22% specificity characterized the model's predictions of ophthalmopathy progression. Stable hyperthyroidism and ophthalmopathy were told apart by a 13-signature model, which achieved 85% to 90% sensitivity and around 80% specificity.

Other autoimmune diseases, uncontrolled infections, pregnancy or lactation led to the exclusion of patients. Clinical symptoms and serum thyroxine were used for diagnosis; TRAb, thyroid ultrasound and orbital computed tomography were also relied on. The CDR3 length is 13 residues. Looked up from germline, CDR1 is LNHDA and CDR2 is SQIVND (reference sequence). V gave up 5 bases and J gave up 8 bases, with 12 bases separating them. With regard to this clonotype: Antigen specificity is unknown.

RNA transcripts provided the template for amplifying TCR beta CDR3 regions. First-round RT-PCR relied on HTBI primers, and a second-round multiplex PCR came next. From the multiplex PCR reads, TCRdb called clonotypes with MiXCR, one entry per CDR3 protein. The sample contains around 1,200,000 distinct CDR3 sequences, less than 45% of which appear only once. V usage is TRBV19 and J usage is TRBJ1-4, with D unclear. Input material: peripheral blood or thyroid tissue (not recorded which). The TCR sequence derives from an adult man with Graves' hyperthyroidism. CDR3 amino acids: CASSSGGGEKLFF. CDR3 sequence (DNA): TGTGCCAGTAGTTCCGGTGGAGGCGAAAAACTGTTTTTT.